This is a list of T cell receptor beta chains from one sample in a study of blood T cell repertoires in COVID-19. Libraries were prepared by immunoSEQ multiplex PCR; TCRdb keeps only in-frame clonotypes and omits some of them. The sample has a few hundred thousand clones, 85% seen once. Sequencing used PBMCs or T cells enriched from blood (not recorded which). Source of these receptors: a man aged 35-49 years who had recovered from COVID-19. Both conserved end residues are part of each CDR3. A D gene is named only where the DNA matches it firmly. Size is omitted from some rows. Given values are once, few, many or a class for expanded clones.

V gene	clone size	D gene	J gene	CDR3 DNA	CDR3 protein
TRBV28	.	.	TRBJ1-1	TGTGCCAGCAGTTCCCCAGGGTCCACTGAAGCTTTCTTT	CASSSPGSTEAFF
TRBV28	.	.	TRBJ1-5	TGTGCCAGCAGTTCACAGCCTTGGCCCCAGCATTTT	CASSSQPWPQHF
TRBV27	.	.	TRBJ1-2	TGTGCCAGCAGTTTAGACGTGTCAGGAGGAGGCTATGGCTACACCTTC	CASSLDVSGGGYGYTF
TRBV19	.	TRBD2	TRBJ2-1	TGTGCCAGCTCTAGCGGGAGAATGAGTGAGCAGTTCTTC	CASSSGRMSEQFF
TRBV4-1	.	.	TRBJ2-6	TGCGCCAGCAGCCAAACAGGGTCCGGGGCCAACGTCCTGACTTTC	CASSQTGSGANVLTF
TRBV6-5	.	.	TRBJ2-7	TGTGCCAGTTCAAGGGGAGGGGGCTCCTACGAGCAGTACTTC	CASSRGGGSYEQYF
TRBV3-1/TRBV3-2	.	TRBD2	TRBJ2-7	TGTGCCAGCAGCCAAGATGGAGCGGGAGTAAAGGAGCAGTACTTC	CASSQDGAGVKEQYF
TRBV3-1/TRBV3-2	.	.	TRBJ1-1	TGTGCCAGCAGCCAAGATGGTCGGGGGGGGACTGAAGCTTTCTTT	CASSQDGRGGTEAFF
TRBV4-1	.	TRBD1	TRBJ1-1	TGCGCCAGCAGCCAAGTATTTAGGGACAGGGTGACTCCTTGGAACACTGAAGCTTTCTTT	CASSQVFRDRVTPWNTEAFF
TRBV9	.	.	TRBJ2-7	TGTGCCAGCAGCGTAGACGGGAGTAGTTACGAGCAGTACTTC	CASSVDGSSYEQYF
TRBV11-3	.	.	TRBJ2-7	TGTGCCAGCAGCTTCGGGGCCTACGAGCAGTACTTC	CASSFGAYEQYF
TRBV27	.	.	TRBJ2-6	TGTGCCAGCAGTTTATCGGTCAACCCAGGGTCTGGGGCCAACGTCCTGACTTTC	CASSLSVNPGSGANVLTF
TRBV7-3	.	.	TRBJ2-7	TGTGCCAGCAGCTTTGGTAGTTTCCCCTACGAGCAGTACTTC	CASSFGSFPYEQYF
TRBV10-2	.	TRBD2	TRBJ2-7	TGCGCCAGCAGTGAGTCATTAGCGGGAGTCAGCGAGCAGTACTTC	CASSESLAGVSEQYF
TRBV27	.	TRBD2	TRBJ2-3	TGTGCCAGCCGCCGACTAGCGGCGAGCACAGATACGCAGTATTTT	CASRRLAASTDTQYF
TRBV7-2	.	.	TRBJ2-7	TGTGCCAGCAGCTTAGTGGGGCTAGCGCTCTACGAGCAGTACTTC	CASSLVGLALYEQYF
TRBV7-9	few	.	TRBJ2-2	TGTGCCAGCACCCTGGGAGGCACCGGGGAGCTGTTTTTT	CASTLGGTGELFF
TRBV6-5	once	.	TRBJ1-1	TGTGCCAGCAACCCGCCTGGACTCCCTCGTGAAGCTTTCTTT	CASNPPGLPREAFF
TRBV30	.	.	TRBJ2-7	TGTGCCTGGAGTGTATATACCTACGAGCAGTACTTC	CAWSVYTYEQYF
TRBV6-5	.	TRBD2	TRBJ2-7	TGTGCCACCAAGCGTTTAGCGGGAGGGGACTACGAGCAGTACTTC	CATKRLAGGDYEQYF
TRBV19	.	.	TRBJ2-3	TGTGCCAGTAGCTTACAAAGCGGGTCCAGCACAGATACGCAGTATTTT	CASSLQSGSSTDTQYF
TRBV5-1	.	TRBD1	TRBJ2-2	TGCGCCAGCCGCGCCCGGGACAGGAGGGAGGCCGGGGAGCTGTTTTTT	CASRARDRREAGELFF
TRBV30	.	.	TRBJ2-5	TGTGCCTGGAGTGCTCCCAGGGGAAGGGAGACCCAGTACTTC	CAWSAPRGRETQYF
TRBV6-2/TRBV6-3	.	.	TRBJ2-1	TGTGCCAGCAGTCGCTCCTACAATGAGCAGTTCTTC	CASSRSYNEQFF
TRBV7-2	.	TRBD2	TRBJ2-1	TGTGCCAGCCAGGGACTAGCGGGAACCAATGAGCAGTTCTTC	CASQGLAGTNEQFF
TRBV4-1	.	TRBD1	TRBJ2-7	TGCGCCAGCAGCCAACCACCAGGGGGTTATGGGGGCTCCTACGAGCAGTACTTC	CASSQPPGGYGGSYEQYF
TRBV28	.	.	TRBJ2-3	TGTGCCAGCAGTTTTCCGGTTGAGGGTACGCAGTATTTT	CASSFPVEGTQYF
TRBV19	.	TRBD1	TRBJ1-4	TGTGCCTCGAGGGCCCGGACAGGGGGTGAAAAACTGTTTTTT	CASRARTGGEKLFF
TRBV5-6	few	.	TRBJ1-2	TGTGCCAGCAGCCCGGGGATGGGAGGTCGGGGCTACACCTTC	CASSPGMGGRGYTF
TRBV5-4	.	TRBD1	TRBJ1-1	TGTGCCAGCAGCCTAAAAGGGACAGGGGGCCACACTGAAGCTTTCTTT	CASSLKGTGGHTEAFF
TRBV2	.	.	TRBJ2-3	TGTGCCAGCAGTGAGGCCAGCGGACTATTCTGGGATACGCAGTATTTT	CASSEASGLFWDTQYF
TRBV7-9	.	TRBD1	TRBJ2-7	TGTGCCAGCAGCCAAAGGACAGGGGGGTCCTACGAGCAGTACTTC	CASSQRTGGSYEQYF
TRBV27	.	TRBD2	TRBJ2-1	TGTGCCAGCAGTCCAGGGACTAGCGGGAAGAATGAGCAGTTCTTC	CASSPGTSGKNEQFF
TRBV5-1	.	TRBD1	TRBJ1-5	TGCGCCAGCAGCTTGGTTGGGACAGGGGGCGGTCAGCCCCAGCATTTT	CASSLVGTGGGQPQHF
TRBV9	.	TRBD1	TRBJ2-5	TGTGCCAGCAGCGTATCTAGGGGGCGACAATGGGAGACCCAGTACTTC	CASSVSRGRQWETQYF
TRBV24-1	.	.	TRBJ1-1	TGTGCCACCTCTCGCAGGGGTAGCACTGAAGCTTTCTTT	CATSRRGSTEAFF
TRBV11-3	.	.	TRBJ2-3	TGTGCCAGCAGCTCTCCGGGAAGTGGCACAGATACGCAGTATTTT	CASSSPGSGTDTQYF
TRBV27	.	TRBD2	TRBJ2-7	TGTGCCAGCAGTTTTGTAGCGGGAGGTCCCGAGCAGTACTTC	CASSFVAGGPEQYF
TRBV7-8	.	.	TRBJ2-7	TGTGCCAGCAGCTTACAGACATACTCCTACGAGCAGTACTTC	CASSLQTYSYEQYF
TRBV11-2	.	.	TRBJ1-3	TGTGCCAGCAGCCTACTGGTGGAGACTGGAAACACCATATATTTT	CASSLLVETGNTIYF
TRBV13	.	.	TRBJ1-6	TGTGCCAGCAGCTTAGGGCGGCAGGGTTCACCCCTCCACTTT	CASSLGRQGSPLHF
TRBV18	.	TRBD2	TRBJ2-1	TGTGCCAGCTCACCTGGGGGGGATCACCAGTTCTTC	CASSPGGDHQFF
TRBV19	.	TRBD1	TRBJ2-7	TGTGCCAGTAGTGCCGAGACAGGGGGCTCCTACGAGCAGTACTTC	CASSAETGGSYEQYF
TRBV7-2	.	TRBD2	TRBJ2-7	TGTGCCAGCAGCTTAGTTGTGACTAGCGCCTACGAGCAGTACTTC	CASSLVVTSAYEQYF
TRBV7-8	.	.	TRBJ2-7	TGTGCCAGCAGCTTAGATGGGAGAAGGAGTTCCGAGCAGTACTTC	CASSLDGRRSSEQYF
TRBV5-8	.	TRBD1	TRBJ2-6	TGTGCCAGCAGCGTCCCAGGGGGCTCTGGGGCCAACGTCCTGACTTTC	CASSVPGGSGANVLTF
TRBV30	.	.	TRBJ1-5	TGTGCCTGGGGGCCAGGGGCTAGCAATCAGCCCCAGCATTTT	CAWGPGASNQPQHF
TRBV12-5	.	.	TRBJ1-1	.	CASGLAQANTEAFF
TRBV5-6	once	.	TRBJ2-4	TGTGCCAGCAGCCCCTTCACAGGCGAAAACATTCAGTACTTC	CASSPFTGENIQYF
TRBV6-2/TRBV6-3	once	.	TRBJ2-7	TGTGCCAGCAGCCACCCGCTCGGGGGAAGCTCCTACGAGCAGTACTTC	CASSHPLGGSSYEQYF
TRBV10-2	.	TRBD1	TRBJ1-1	TGCGCCAGCAGTGACCCTGGACAGGGGTACACTGAAGCTTTCTTT	CASSDPGQGYTEAFF
TRBV6-5	many	.	TRBJ2-2	TGTGCCAGCAGTTACTCCGGGACACTTAACACCGGGGAGCTGTTTTTT	CASSYSGTLNTGELFF
TRBV5-1	.	.	TRBJ1-4	TGCGCCAGCAGCTTGGAAGGGGGAGAAAAACTGTTTTTT	CASSLEGGEKLFF
TRBV5-1	few	TRBD1	TRBJ2-2	TGCGCCAGCAGCCAGGGGTTTGGGACAGGCTCGGGCACCGGGGAGCTGTTTTTT	CASSQGFGTGSGTGELFF
TRBV3-1/TRBV3-2	.	TRBD1	TRBJ1-1	TGTGCCAGTCAGGACAGGTTTGGGTTGGGCGCTGAAGCTTTCTTT	CASQDRFGLGAEAFF
TRBV28	.	.	TRBJ2-6	TGTGCCAGCAGCTCCCCGGGGAACTCTGGGGCCAACGTCCTGACTTTC	CASSSPGNSGANVLTF
TRBV11-3	.	TRBD1	TRBJ2-7	TGTGCCAGCAGCTTAGAACAGGGGTCGTACGAGCAGTACTTC	CASSLEQGSYEQYF
TRBV12-5	.	.	TRBJ1-1	TGTGCTAGTGGTTTGGGAGGGAGTGGGAGGACTGAAGCTTTCTTT	CASGLGGSGRTEAFF